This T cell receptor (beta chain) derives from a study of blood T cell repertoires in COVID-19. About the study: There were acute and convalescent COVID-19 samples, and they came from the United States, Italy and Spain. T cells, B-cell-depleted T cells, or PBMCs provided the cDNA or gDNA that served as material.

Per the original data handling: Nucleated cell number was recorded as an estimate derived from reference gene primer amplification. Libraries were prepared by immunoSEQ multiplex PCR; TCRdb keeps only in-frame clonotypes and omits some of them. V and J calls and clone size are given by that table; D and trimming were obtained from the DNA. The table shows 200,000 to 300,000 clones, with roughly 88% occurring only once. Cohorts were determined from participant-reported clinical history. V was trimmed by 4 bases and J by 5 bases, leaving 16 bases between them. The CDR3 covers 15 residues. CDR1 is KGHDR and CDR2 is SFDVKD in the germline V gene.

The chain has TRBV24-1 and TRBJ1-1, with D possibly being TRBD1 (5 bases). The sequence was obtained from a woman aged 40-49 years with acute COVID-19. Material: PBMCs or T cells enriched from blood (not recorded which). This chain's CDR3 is CATSEAGVGTTEAFF. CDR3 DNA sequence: TGTGCCACCAGTGAGGCCGGGGTAGGGACTACTGAAGCTTTCTTT.